Below, 30 T cell receptor beta chains from the same sample are listed, as sequenced in a study of control samples from healthy donors and cancer patients. Sequencing was performed with immunoSEQ multiplex PCR; in TCRdb, only in-frame clones are kept and a portion is missing. Here the sample spans about 170,000 clones, 91% being singletons. The sequencing input was blood. The receptors shown here come from a woman aged 25 to 39 in good health.

The CDR3 DNA reads as TGTGCCAGCAGTGACGGAACCTACAATGAGCAGTTCTTC. Its protein is CASSDGTYNEQFF. The chain employs TRBV6-1 and TRBJ2-1; D unclear. V gave up 3 bases and J gave up 2 bases, with 5 bases separating them. The CDR3 is made up of 13 amino acids. Per germline, CDR1 MNHNS and CDR2 SASEGT.

CDR3 in DNA: TGTGCCAGCAGCTCCGACAGGAACACCGGGGAGCTGTTTTTT. Translated, it gives CASSSDRNTGELFF. The chain recombines TRBV6-5 with TRBJ2-2, with D perhaps matching TRBD1 (5 bases). The CDR3 is 14 residues long. Germline V CDR1 and CDR2: MNHEY, SVGAGI. Trimming pared 6 bases from V and 1 base from J, leaving 9 bases between.

The chain employs TRBV4-1 and TRBJ1-2, with D tentatively TRBD1 (5 bases). The CDR3 totals 15 residues. Germline V gene sequence: CDR1 MGHRA, CDR2 YSYEKL. Trimming stripped 1 base from V and 1 base from J, with 10 bases between. CDR3 in DNA: TGCGCCAGCAGCCAAGTGACGGGGCTTAACTATGGCTACACCTTC. Its protein product is CASSQVTGLNYGYTF.

This sequence joins TRBV18 and TRBJ1-4; TRBD1 matches at 12 bases. The CDR3 runs to 15 residues. Germline CDR1 and CDR2: KGHSH and LQKENI. V shed 3 bases, J shed 8 bases, and the junction held 4 bases outside the gene matches. The CDR3 reads CASSPSGTGGEKLFF. The CDR3 DNA is TGTGCCAGCTCACCCTCCGGGACAGGGGGCGAAAAACTGTTTTTT. The full variable domain, completed using reference TRBV18 and TRBJ1-4, is NAGVMQNPRHLVRRRGQEARLRCSPMKGHSHVYWYRQLPEEGLKFMVYLQKENIIDESGMPKERFSAEFPKEGPSILRIQQVVRGDSAAYFCASSPSGTGGEKLFFGSGTQLSVL.

The chain links TRBV6-5 to TRBJ1-4; D call uncertain. Trimming stripped 8 bases from V and 7 bases from J, with 8 bases between. Germline V gives CDR1 MNHEY, CDR2 SVGAGI. The CDR3 has 11 residues. CDR3 in DNA: TGTGCCAGCTCTTACTTTGAAAAACTGTTTTTT. Encoded protein: CASSYFEKLFF.

As DNA, the CDR3 is TGTGCCAGCAGCCAAGATTTAGCGGGGGTGGAAGATACGCAGTATTTT. Translating gives CASSQDLAGVEDTQYF. The V call is TRBV4-2, the J call TRBJ2-3; 9 bases are shared with TRBD2. V shed 0 bases, J shed 5 bases, and the junction held 6 bases outside the gene matches. This CDR3 comprises 16 residues. CDR1 LGHNA and CDR2 YNFKEQ come from the germline V gene.

The chain joins TRBV6-2 or TRBV6-3 to TRBJ2-6; D call uncertain. Germline CDR1 reads MNHEY; CDR2 reads SVGEGT. V was cut by 5 bases and J by 0 bases, with 8 bases left in between. The CDR3 runs 15 residues. The CDR3 bases are TGTGCCAGCAGTCCACATACCTCTGGGGCCAACGTCCTGACTTTC. Translating it yields CASSPHTSGANVLTF.

This sequence joins TRBV6-5 and TRBJ2-3, with D tentatively TRBD1 or TRBD2 (5 bases each). The ends were cut back, 2 bases at V and 1 base at J, with 10 bases in the middle. In germline, CDR1 is MNHEY, CDR2 SVGAGI. The CDR3 totals 15 residues. The CDR3 reads CASSYGDRRTDTQYF. CDR3 nucleotides: TGTGCCAGCAGTTACGGGGACCGGCGCACAGATACGCAGTATTTT.

The chain recombines TRBV5-1 with TRBJ2-2; 7 positions agree with TRBD1. Losses at the gene ends were 0 bases for V and 3 bases for J; bases not matched to a gene: 2. Germline CDR1 reads SGHRS; CDR2 reads YFSETQ. The CDR3 spans 15 residues. The CDR3 nucleotides read TGCGCCAGCAGCTTGGTGGACAGGTACACCGGGGAGCTGTTTTTT. Protein product: CASSLVDRYTGELFF.

The genes are TRBV6-5 and TRBJ1-1, with 7 bases lining up with TRBD1. This CDR3 has 14 residues. CDR1 and CDR2 (germline): MNHEY, SVGAGI. The J segment lost 6 bases and the V segment lost 6 bases, leaving 10 bases of the junction unmatched. The CDR3 DNA sequence: TGTGCCAGCAGCCCATTACAGGGGAGGTCTGAAGCTTTCTTT. Translation gives CASSPLQGRSEAFF.

The V call is TRBV7-9, the J call TRBJ1-4, with D possibly matching TRBD1 (6 bases). Trimming removed 5 bases from V and 5 bases from J, with 9 bases in between. This CDR3 region has 13 residues. CDR1 SEHNR and CDR2 FQNEAQ come from the germline V gene (reference sequence). DNA of the CDR3: TGTGCCAGCAGCCTCGGGACAAATGAAAAACTGTTTTTT. Translation gives CASSLGTNEKLFF.

The V and J genes are TRBV19 and TRBJ1-5; 10 bases are shared with TRBD1. V lost 4 bases and J lost 2; bases outside the gene matches: 5. The CDR3 totals 16 residues. Germline CDR1 LNHDA, CDR2 SQIVND (reference sequence). This CDR3 is CASSNPGQGRNQPQHF. CDR3 coding DNA: TGTGCCAGTAGTAACCCGGGACAGGGGCGCAATCAGCCCCAGCATTTT.

The rearrangement links TRBV7-8 to TRBJ1-2, with 10 bases identical to TRBD1. This CDR3 has 16 residues. V was pared by 0 bases and J by 4 bases, with 5 bases of the junction left unmatched. Germline loops: CDR1 SGHVS, CDR2 FQNEAQ. The CDR3 is CASSLADRGEFYGYTF. CDR3 in DNA: TGTGCCAGCAGCTTAGCGGACAGGGGGGAATTCTATGGCTACACCTTC. Supplemented by reference TRBV7-8 and TRBJ1-2, the full variable domain reads GAGVSQSPRYKVAKRGQDVALRCDPISGHVSLFWYQQALGQGPEFLTYFQNEAQLDKSGLPSDRFFAERPEGSVSTLKIQRTQQEDSAVYLCASSLADRGEFYGYTFGSGTRLTVV.

V gene TRBV4-3 combines with J gene TRBJ2-1, with a tentative D call TRBD2 (6 bases). The length of the CDR3 is 13 residues. Per the germline V gene, CDR1 is LGHNA and CDR2 is YSLEER. V was shortened by 1 base and J by 10 bases, with 11 bases between the two germline ends. CDR3 bases: TGCGCCAGCAGCCAAGTGGGGGGAAGGGAGCAGTTCTTC. Protein product: CASSQVGGREQFF.

The chain is built from TRBV19 and TRBJ2-7; TRBD1 agrees at 8 bases. The CDR3 totals 13 residues. The germline V gene has CDR1 LNHDA and CDR2 SQIVND (reference sequence). The junction had 4 bases not matched to a gene; V was cut back by 5 bases and J by 4 bases. The CDR3 loop reads CASSGDRGYEQYF. The CDR3 DNA follows: TGTGCCAGTAGTGGAGACAGGGGTTACGAGCAGTACTTC.

This chain connects TRBV11-2 to TRBJ2-7; 10 bases map to TRBD1. The CDR3 sequence is 15 residues long. Trimming cost V 0 bases and J 2 bases; bases outside gene matches: 1. Germline V gives CDR1 SGHAT, CDR2 FQNNGV. CDR3 DNA: TGTGCCAGCAGCTTAGATGGGACAGGGGCCTACGAGCAGTACTTC. This translates into CASSLDGTGAYEQYF.

Worth noting for this clone: One junction end disagrees with the germline gene, perhaps due to a read error. V and J are TRBV7-7 and TRBJ2-1, with D maybe TRBD1 (6 bases). This CDR3 comprises 14 residues. The germline V gene encodes CDR1 SSHAT and CDR2 FNYEAQ (reference sequence). The CDR3 DNA reads TGTGCTAGCAGCTTGTCGTTGGGGGCTCAGGAGCAGTTCTTC. It codes for CASSLSLGAQEQFF.

The V gene is TRBV6-5, the J gene TRBJ2-5; 7 bases are shared with TRBD1. Germline lookup yields CDR1 MNHEY and CDR2 SVGAGI. Trimming cost V 6 bases and J 6 bases; bases outside gene matches: 10. The CDR3 extends over 14 amino acids. The CDR3 bases are TGTGCCAGCAGGAGGACAGGCCGAGGGAAGACCCAGTACTTC. Protein: CASRRTGRGKTQYF.

The chain joins TRBV6-2 or TRBV6-3 to TRBJ2-3, with D maybe TRBD2 (5 bases). This CDR3 is 15 amino acids long. V dropped 5 bases and J dropped 0 bases, with 12 bases sitting between them. Germline V gene sequence: CDR1 MNHEY, CDR2 SVGEGT. The CDR3 loop reads CASSNSDTSTDTQYF. In DNA, the CDR3 is TGTGCCAGCAGTAATAGCGATACTAGCACAGATACGCAGTATTTT.

The chain carries TRBV24-1 and TRBJ2-2; no definite D call. Trimming took off 5 bases at V and 7 bases at J, with 10 bases between the two ends. The V gene's germline CDR1 is KGHDR and CDR2 SFDVKD. The CDR3 runs to 13 residues. The CDR3 DNA sequence: TGTGCCACCAGTGCATCGAATTACGGGGAGCTGTTTTTT. This translates into CATSASNYGELFF.

The chain employs TRBV2 and TRBJ1-1; 9 nucleotides match TRBD1. J gave up 1 base and V 6 bases, and 3 bases lay outside the gene matches. The CDR3 sequence is 14 residues long. Germline V lookup: CDR1 SNHLY, CDR2 FYNNEI. The CDR3: CASRLQGANTEAFF. CDR3 bases: TGTGCCAGCAGATTACAGGGGGCGAACACTGAAGCTTTCTTT.

The V call is TRBV9, the J call TRBJ2-5; 15 bases are shared with TRBD2. The germline CDR1 and CDR2 sequences are SGDLS and YYNGEE. V lost 0 bases, J lost 4 bases, and 10 bases stayed unmatched. The CDR3 runs to 19 residues. This CDR3 reads CASSVGWTSGRGGGETQYF. As DNA, the CDR3 is TGTGCCAGCAGCGTAGGTTGGACTAGCGGGAGGGGTGGAGGAGAGACCCAGTACTTC.

The V gene is TRBV4-2, the J gene TRBJ1-5; D is unresolved. Germline V gene data show CDR1 as LGHNA and CDR2 as YNFKEQ. Between the trimmed V and J ends, which lost 0 bases and 2 bases, there was a span of 11 bases. CDR3 length: 16 residues. The CDR3 DNA reads TGTGCCAGCAGCCAAGATATGGGCGGGGGCAATCAGCCCCAGCATTTT. This gives the protein CASSQDMGGGNQPQHF.

The gene calls are TRBV4-1 and TRBJ1-4, with D hard to call. The CDR3 runs 14 residues. The ends were cut back, 4 bases at V and 4 bases at J, with 10 bases in the middle. CDR1 is MGHRA, CDR2 YSYEKL, per germline. CDR3 DNA: TGCGCCAGCAGCCCTGGGCCATATAATGAAAAACTGTTTTTT. Translated, it gives CASSPGPYNEKLFF.

This sequence joins TRBV6-5 and TRBJ2-2, with TRBD1 matching over 8 bases. The CDR3 is 14 residues long. Trimming cost V 6 bases and J 4 bases; bases outside gene matches: 4. Germline CDR1 MNHEY, CDR2 SVGAGI. The DNA of the CDR3 is TGTGCCAGCAGCAGGACAGGGACCACCGGGGAGCTGTTTTTT. Amino acid sequence: CASSRTGTTGELFF.

This sequence joins TRBV7-9 and TRBJ1-1, with D unresolved. The CDR3 extends over 15 amino acids. The V end lost 1 base, the J end lost 1 base, and 10 bases lay between the germline ends. Germline CDR1 and CDR2: SEHNR and FQNEAQ (reference sequence). CDR3 residues: CASSLGLGPNTEAFF. The CDR3 region has the DNA TGTGCCAGCAGCTTAGGTCTTGGGCCGAACACTGAAGCTTTCTTT.

The rearrangement joins TRBV3-1 (or the pseudogene TRBV3-2) to TRBJ2-3, with 7 bases lining up with TRBD1. V lost 3 bases and J lost 11; bases outside the gene matches: 5. The CDR3 extends over 12 amino acids. The germline gives CDR1 LGHDT, CDR2 YNNKEL (reference sequence). The CDR3 spells CASSHDRERQYF. The CDR3 DNA follows: TGTGCCAGCAGCCACGACAGGGAGAGGCAGTATTTT.

The chain combines TRBV6-6 with TRBJ2-2, with 13 nucleotides matching TRBD2. The CDR3 is 16 amino acids. Looked up from germline, CDR1 is MNHNY and CDR2 is SVGAGI (reference sequence). V lost 5 bases, J lost 5 bases, and 5 bases stayed unmatched. CDR3 nucleotides: TGTGCCAGCAGTCAACTAGCGGGGGGGCGTACCGGGGAGCTGTTTTTT. It encodes CASSQLAGGRTGELFF.

The chain links TRBV9 to TRBJ2-2; 9 bases fit TRBD2. Germline lookup yields CDR1 SGDLS and CDR2 YYNGEE. The CDR3 is made up of 15 amino acids. Losses at the gene ends were 0 bases for V and 5 bases for J; bases not matched to a gene: 2. CDR3 protein: CASSVGAGGTGELFF. CDR3 nucleotide sequence: TGTGCCAGCAGCGTAGGAGCGGGAGGAACCGGGGAGCTGTTTTTT.

The chain has TRBV27 and TRBJ1-5; D unclear. V shed 3 bases and J shed 3 bases, with 6 bases lying between them. CDR3 length: 13 residues. The germline V gene encodes CDR1 MNHEY and CDR2 SMNVEV (reference sequence). CDR3 protein: CASSLSHNQPQHF. The CDR3 coding sequence is TGTGCCAGCAGTTTGTCGCACAATCAGCCCCAGCATTTT.